The rows below give T cell receptor beta chains drawn from one sample of a study of response to subunit inactivated influenza vaccine. Via MiXCR, TCRdb re-called the RT-PCR reads, giving one row per CDR3 protein. Of about 780,000 distinct CDR3 sequences detected, about 18% appear once; the ten largest clones hold about a tenth. Sample: PBMCs from blood, taken 4 to 6 days after vaccination. The receptors derive from a man between 50 and 59 years old who received an inactivated influenza vaccine. CDR3s include the opening cysteine and the closing phenylalanine or tryptophan. The order of the fields is clone size, V gene, D gene, J gene, CDR3 protein, CDR3 DNA. A D gene is named only where the DNA matches it firmly. Size is stated for part of the rows, as once, few or many counts, or as a class when the clone is expanded.

NA,TRBV12-3/TRBV12-4,NA,TRBJ2-5,CASSFAGFSQETQYF,TGTGCCAGCAGTTTCGCCGGATTCTCACAAGAGACCCAGTACTTC
NA,TRBV4-2,NA,TRBJ1-4,CASSQGHSNEKLFF,TGTGCCAGCAGCCAGGGACATTCTAATGAAAAACTGTTTTTT
many,TRBV12-3/TRBV12-4,TRBD2,TRBJ2-7,CASTRGGRYEQYF,TGTGCCAGCACACGGGGGGGCCGCTACGAGCAGTACTTC
NA,TRBV4-1,NA,TRBJ1-5,CASSLRPVLQPQHF,TGCGCCAGCAGCCTTCGACCCGTCTTGCAGCCCCAGCATTTT
few,TRBV6-2/TRBV6-3,TRBD1,TRBJ1-2,CASRSNRGGGRYTF,TGTGCCAGCAGATCAAACAGGGGCGGCGGTCGCTACACCTTC
few,TRBV4-3,NA,TRBJ2-1,CASSQVVQRSEQFF,TGCGCCAGCAGCCAAGTTGTTCAGCGTAGTGAGCAGTTCTTC
many,TRBV6-5,NA,TRBJ2-7,CASSYGQTYEQYF,TGTGCCAGCAGTTATGGACAGACCTACGAGCAGTACTTC
NA,TRBV4-2,TRBD2,TRBJ2-4,CASSQVHSGVAKNIQYF,TGTGCCAGCAGCCAAGTTCATAGCGGGGTAGCCAAAAACATTCAGTACTTC
NA,TRBV12-3/TRBV12-4,NA,TRBJ1-5,CASRRPNQPQHF,TGTGCCAGCCGCAGGCCCAACCAGCCCCAGCATTTT
NA,TRBV3-1,NA,TRBJ2-1,CASSPQDYNEQFF,TGTGCCAGCAGCCCTCAGGACTACAATGAGCAGTTCTTC
NA,TRBV29-1,TRBD1,TRBJ2-3,CSVRQGAIADTQYF,TGCAGCGTCCGTCAGGGGGCGATCGCAGATACGCAGTATTTT
NA,TRBV6-5,TRBD1,TRBJ2-6,CASSHTGVFNVLTF,TGTGCCAGCAGTCACACAGGGGTTTTCAACGTCCTGACTTTC
few,TRBV11-2,NA,TRBJ2-1,CASSLDRQSHEQFF,TGTGCCAGCAGCTTAGATCGTCAGTCCCATGAGCAGTTCTTC
NA,TRBV20-1,NA,TRBJ2-3,CSASDPARGTDTQYF,TGCAGTGCTAGTGACCCAGCTCGGGGCACAGATACGCAGTATTTT
many,TRBV5-1,NA,TRBJ1-1,CASSFKGREQAFF,TGCGCCAGCAGCTTTAAGGGCAGGGAGCAAGCTTTCTTT
few,TRBV12-3/TRBV12-4,NA,TRBJ2-5,CASSPGVGQGQETQYF,TGTGCCAGCAGCCCGGGGGTTGGGCAGGGGCAAGAGACCCAGTACTTC
NA,TRBV4-1,NA,TRBJ2-1,CASSPQGALASNEQFF,TGCGCCAGCAGCCCACAAGGGGCACTGGCATCGAATGAGCAGTTCTTC
NA,TRBV10-3,NA,TRBJ1-1,CAISEPSLDTEAFF,TGTGCCATCAGTGAGCCGTCTCTGGACACTGAAGCTTTCTTT
few,TRBV29-1,NA,TRBJ1-2,CSVRDGEGYTF,TGCAGCGTTAGGGACGGCGAGGGCTACACCTTC
NA,TRBV25-1,TRBD2,TRBJ2-3,CASSKRGFTDTQYF,TGTGCCAGCAGTAAGCGGGGTTTCACAGATACGCAGTATTTT
NA,TRBV20-1,NA,TRBJ2-7,CSARSFRGPSEQYF,TGCAGTGCTAGGTCCTTTCGCGGGCCTTCCGAGCAGTACTTC
many,TRBV10-3,NA,TRBJ1-4,CAISETATNEKLFF,TGTGCCATCAGTGAGACAGCAACTAATGAAAAACTGTTTTTT
NA,TRBV7-2,NA,TRBJ1-2,CASSLGFRELRGYTF,TGTGCCAGCAGCTTAGGGTTTCGGGAGCTAAGAGGCTACACCTTC
NA,TRBV10-2,NA,TRBJ1-5,CASSGLGGNQPQHF,TGCGCCAGCAGTGGTCTGGGGGGCAATCAGCCCCAGCATTTT
NA,TRBV28,NA,TRBJ2-7,CASLLRDGDYEQYF,TGTGCCAGCCTTCTCCGGGACGGCGACTACGAGCAGTACTTC
NA,TRBV6-1,TRBD2,TRBJ2-1,CASRPGLAPEIAEQFF,TGTGCCAGCAGACCGGGACTAGCGCCCGAGATCGCTGAGCAGTTCTTC
NA,TRBV5-1,NA,TRBJ1-2,CASSLAGSPNYGYTF,TGCGCCAGCAGCTTGGCAGGCAGTCCGAACTATGGCTACACCTTC
many,TRBV10-3,TRBD2,TRBJ2-3,CAISEGLTSGTDTQYF,TGTGCCATCAGTGAGGGGTTGACTAGCGGCACAGATACGCAGTATTTT
NA,TRBV20-1,TRBD1,TRBJ1-1,CSASQGFEAFF,TGCAGTGCTTCACAGGGGTTTGAAGCTTTCTTT
NA,TRBV28,TRBD1,TRBJ2-7,CASRGDRALLFTYEQYF,TGTGCCAGCAGGGGGGACAGGGCTTTACTCTTTACCTACGAGCAGTACTTC
few,TRBV29-1,NA,TRBJ2-3,CSVEDWDLSLTDTQYF,TGCAGCGTTGAAGATTGGGATCTTAGTCTGACAGATACGCAGTATTTT
NA,TRBV15,TRBD2,TRBJ2-1,CATSGAGVYNERFF,TGTGCCACCAGCGGAGCGGGGGTGTACAATGAGCGGTTCTTC
few,TRBV4-3,TRBD2,TRBJ2-7,CASSQDWVGTSGSYEQYF,TGCGCCAGCAGCCAAGACTGGGTCGGGACTAGCGGATCCTACGAGCAGTACTTC
NA,TRBV5-1,TRBD2,TRBJ2-5,CASSGGLLGETQYF,TGCGCCAGCAGCGGGGGACTATTGGGAGAGACCCAGTACTTC
few,TRBV4-3,NA,TRBJ2-7,CASSQDARSEQYF,TGCGCCAGCAGCCAAGATGCGAGAAGCGAGCAGTACTTC
few,TRBV4-3,NA,TRBJ2-3,CASSQAVGVTDTQYF,TGCGCCAGCAGCCAAGCCGTCGGGGTGACAGATACGCAGTATTTT
NA,TRBV11-2,NA,TRBJ2-1,CASSPVVVRGNEQFF,TGTGCCAGCAGCCCAGTGGTCGTGCGCGGCAATGAGCAGTTCTTC
few,TRBV29-1,NA,TRBJ2-5,CSVEVAGGGETQYF,TGCAGCGTTGAAGTAGCAGGGGGGGGTGAGACCCAGTACTTC
few,TRBV20-1,NA,TRBJ2-4,CSASDRENIQYF,TGCAGTGCTTCGGACAGAGAAAACATTCAGTACTTC
NA,TRBV12-3/TRBV12-4,NA,TRBJ2-7,CASRGGGPGYEQYF,TGTGCCAGTAGAGGGGGGGGGCCGGGGTACGAGCAGTACTTC
NA,TRBV4-1,NA,TRBJ2-5,CASSLRDWASETQYF,TGCGCCAGCAGCCTGCGGGACTGGGCTTCAGAGACCCAGTACTTC
NA,TRBV9,TRBD1,TRBJ1-6,CASSFDRERSPLHF,TGTGCCAGCAGCTTCGACAGGGAACGTTCACCCCTCCACTTT
NA,TRBV24-1,TRBD2,TRBJ2-3,CATRASGGPSTDTQYF,TGTGCCACCAGAGCTAGCGGGGGACCAAGCACAGATACGCAGTATTTT
few,TRBV12-3/TRBV12-4,NA,TRBJ1-1,CASSLKLNTEAFF,TGTGCCAGCAGTTTGAAACTGAACACTGAAGCTTTCTTT
once,TRBV5-1,TRBD2,TRBJ2-7,CASSLFSGSYEQYF,TGCGCCAGCAGCTTGTTTAGCGGGAGCTACGAGCAGTACTTC
NA,TRBV7-2,NA,TRBJ2-3,CASSLWAGSTDTQYF,TGTGCCAGCAGCTTATGGGCAGGTTCCACAGATACGCAGTATTTT
few,TRBV20-1,TRBD2,TRBJ2-7,CSASRPGGYEQYF,TGCAGTGCTTCCCGGCCGGGGGGTTACGAGCAGTACTTC